The sequence of this T cell receptor beta chain was determined in a study of Graves' ophthalmopathy and Graves' hyperthyroidism. Concerning this clonotype: A clone one base away is much larger, so this may be a read error.

The CDR3 loop spans 15 amino acids. In germline, CDR1 is SGDLS, CDR2 YYNGEE. Amplification of the TCR beta CDR3 regions used RNA transcripts (as template). First-round RT-PCR relied on HTBI primers, and a second-round multiplex PCR came next. TCRdb called the multiplex PCR reads again in MiXCR, with one record for every CDR3 protein. The sample has 900,000 to 1,200,000 distinct CDR3 sequences, about two fifths seen once; the top ten hold more than 9.5%. Sample: peripheral blood or thyroid tissue (not recorded which). V gene TRBV9 combines with J gene TRBJ1-4; possible D gene TRBD1, 5 bases. The sequence derives from an adult man with Graves' hyperthyroidism. CDR3 region: CASSWHRTTNEKLVF. The CDR3 nucleotides read TGTGCCAGCAGCTGGCACAGGACAACTAATGAAAAACTGGTTTTT.